This passage covers 32 T cell receptor beta chains from one sample sequenced in a study of technical replicates of blood from several donors. Libraries were prepared by immunoSEQ multiplex PCR; TCRdb keeps only in-frame clonotypes and omits some of them. The repertoire holds nearly 80,000 clones, with 90% to 95% as singletons. The sequenced sample consisted of T cells isolated from PBMCs. These receptors were obtained from a human donor in good health.

The chain links TRBV10-3 to TRBJ2-1, with 9 bases that match TRBD2. CDR3 length equals 15 residues. Germline-derived CDR1 and CDR2 are ENHRY and SYGVKD. The V and J ends lost 10 bases and 4 bases, in that order; junction bases with no gene match: 11. CDR3 sequence (DNA): TGTGCCACACAAACGCGCGGGAGGGAATACAATGAGCAGTTCTTC. Its translation is CATQTRGREYNEQFF.

V gene TRBV5-4 combines with J gene TRBJ1-1, with 12 nucleotides matching TRBD1. Trimming took 5 bases from V and 11 from J; bases not matched to a gene: 10. This CDR3 region has 14 residues. Germline CDR1 SGHNT, CDR2 YYREEE (reference sequence). CDR3 nucleotides: TGTGCCAGCAGTTTGATGGGGACAGGGGGCGCGGCTTTCTTT. As protein: CASSLMGTGGAAFF.

The chain links TRBV11-2 to TRBJ2-5; tentative D call: TRBD1 (5 bases). This CDR3 spans 14 amino acids. Germline CDR1 is SGHAT and CDR2 is FQNNGV. With 5 bases removed from V and 2 bases from J, the gap between germline ends came to 12 bases. The chain's CDR3 is CASSPYRLQETQYF. The CDR3 bases are TGTGCCAGCAGCCCATACAGGTTACAAGAGACCCAGTACTTC.

The chain carries TRBV7-9 and TRBJ2-2; perhaps TRBD1 as D (5 bases). Trimming took off 1 base at V and 5 bases at J, with 11 bases between the two ends. This CDR3 is built from 15 residues. Germline loops: CDR1 SEHNR, CDR2 FQNEAQ (reference sequence). Here the CDR3 DNA reads TGTGCCAGCAGCTTAGGGCAGGGTAGAACCGGGGAGCTGTTTTTT. The encoded protein is CASSLGQGRTGELFF.

The rearrangement joins TRBV7-6 to TRBJ2-7; 7 positions match TRBD1. Losses at the gene ends were 8 bases for V and 6 bases for J; bases not matched to a gene: 10. Germline V gene lookup returns CDR1 SGHVS and CDR2 FNYEAQ. The CDR3 has 13 residues. In DNA form, the CDR3 reads TGTGCCAGCTCGGGACAGATTGGTGGCGAGCAGTACTTC. It specifies CASSGQIGGEQYF. Supplemented by reference TRBV7-6 and TRBJ2-7, the full variable domain reads GAGVSQSPRYKVTKRGQDVALRCDPISGHVSLYWYRQALGQGPEFLTYFNYEAQQDKSGLPNDRFSAERPEGSISTLTIQRTEQRDSAMYRCASSGQIGGEQYFGPGTRLTVT.

This clone was picked up one time. This chain connects TRBV19 to TRBJ1-5; D is undetermined. V lost 5 bases and J 3 bases, leaving 11 bases between the germline ends. Germline loops: CDR1 LNHDA, CDR2 SQIVND (reference sequence). The CDR3 has 14 residues. CDR3 loop: CASSGQVPNQPQHF. For the CDR3, the DNA is TGTGCCAGTAGTGGGCAGGTTCCCAATCAGCCCCAGCATTTT.

V gene TRBV28 combines with J gene TRBJ2-1; 9 bases fit TRBD2. Trimming cost V 7 bases and J 6 bases; bases outside gene matches: 10. The CDR3 runs to 15 residues. CDR1 is MDHEN, CDR2 SYDVKM, per germline. The CDR3, as DNA: TGTGCCAGCACCCTAGCGGGGACGCGGCTCAATGAGCAGTTCTTC. It yields the protein CASTLAGTRLNEQFF.

The chain is built from TRBV5-1 and TRBJ2-2, with 12 bases identical to TRBD2. Germline CDR1 is SGHRS and CDR2 is YFSETQ. The V and J ends lost 5 bases and 3 bases, in that order; junction bases with no gene match: 2. The CDR3 is 15 residues long. The CDR3 DNA reads TGCGCCAGCAGGCGGACTAGCGGGGACACCGGGGAGCTGTTTTTT. Its translation: CASRRTSGDTGELFF.

The rearrangement joins TRBV5-8 to TRBJ2-1; TRBD1 aligns across 11 bases. Unmatched junction bases numbered 4, after V lost 4 bases and J lost 1 base. CDR1 and CDR2 from the germline V gene are SGHTS and YDEGEE. The CDR3 is 16 residues long. CDR3 bases: TGTGCCAGCAGCATAGGGACAGGGGGTTCCTACAATGAGCAGTTCTTC. This encodes CASSIGTGGSYNEQFF. The full variable domain, with the rest looked up from reference TRBV5-8 and TRBJ2-1, is EAGVTQSPTHLIKTRGQQATLRCSPISGHTSVYWYQQALGLGLQFLLWYDEGEERNRGNFPPRFSGRQFPNYSSELNVNALELEDSALYLCASSIGTGGSYNEQFFGPGTRLTVL.

The rearrangement links TRBV11-2 to TRBJ2-2; TRBD2 matches 15 bases. The CDR3 totals 16 residues. Germline CDR1 reads SGHAT; CDR2 reads FQNNGV. The ends lost 4 bases at V and 9 bases at J; junction bases unmatched: 6. CDR3 residues: CASSSRGLAGGWELFF. The CDR3 nucleotides read TGTGCCAGCAGCTCGAGGGGACTAGCGGGAGGCTGGGAGCTGTTTTTT. The complete variable domain, with remaining parts taken from reference TRBV11-2 and TRBJ2-2, reads EAGVAQSPRYKIIEKRQSVAFWCNPISGHATLYWYQQILGQGPKLLIQFQNNGVVDDSQLPKDRFSAERLKGVDSTLKIQPAKLEDSAVYLCASSSRGLAGGWELFFGEGSRLTVL.

The V gene is TRBV2, the J gene TRBJ2-7, with 8 nucleotides matching TRBD1. The V and J ends lost 5 bases and 3 bases, in that order; junction bases with no gene match: 9. Germline V CDR1 and CDR2: SNHLY, FYNNEI. The CDR3 contains 15 residues. CDR3 protein: CASSTQGQGFYEQYF. Here the CDR3 DNA reads TGTGCCAGCAGTACGCAAGGACAGGGCTTCTACGAGCAGTACTTC.

The rearrangement joins TRBV4-1 to TRBJ2-7, with TRBD2 as a possible D gene (7 bases). Between the trimmed V and J ends, which lost 4 bases and 2 bases, there was a span of 18 bases. This CDR3 is 16 amino acids long. CDR1 is MGHRA, CDR2 YSYEKL, per germline. CDR3 bases: TGCGCCAGCAGCCGTTATTCGGGGAGGGGGACCTACGAGCAGTACTTC. This codes for CASSRYSGRGTYEQYF.

The CDR3 loop is CAISPTGTSGRTGELFF. The CDR3 DNA reads TGTGCCATCAGCCCCACCGGGACTAGCGGGAGAACCGGGGAGCTGTTTTTT. The V gene is TRBV10-3, the J gene TRBJ2-2; 14 bases map to TRBD2. The length of the CDR3 is 17 residues. V lost 6 bases to trimming and J lost 5 bases; unmatched junction nucleotides: 8. CDR1 and CDR2 from the germline V gene are ENHRY and SYGVKD.

The chain combines TRBV7-9 with TRBJ1-5; the D gene is possibly TRBD1 (5 bases). CDR1 is SEHNR and CDR2 is FQNEAQ in the germline V gene (reference sequence). The CDR3 length is 15 residues. V lost 4 bases to trimming and J lost 4 bases, with 14 bases between them. This CDR3 is CASSYIGEGNQPQHF. The CDR3 DNA reads TGTGCCAGCAGCTATATAGGGGAGGGAAATCAGCCCCAGCATTTT.

The chain employs TRBV18 and TRBJ1-1, with 9 bases fitting TRBD1. V gave up 3 bases and J gave up 10 bases; unmatched junction bases: 3. The CDR3 runs 12 residues. The germline gives CDR1 KGHSH, CDR2 LQKENI. Here the CDR3 DNA reads TGTGCCAGCTCACCCTCGGGACAGGGAGCTTTCTTT. Its translation: CASSPSGQGAFF. The full variable domain, completed using reference TRBV18 and TRBJ1-1, is NAGVMQNPRHLVRRRGQEARLRCSPMKGHSHVYWYRQLPEEGLKFMVYLQKENIIDESGMPKERFSAEFPKEGPSILRIQQVVRGDSAAYFCASSPSGQGAFFGQGTRLTVV.

V is TRBV2 and J is TRBJ2-2; possibly TRBD2 for D (5 bases). V shed 6 bases and J shed 7 bases, with 9 bases lying between them. CDR1 SNHLY and CDR2 FYNNEI come from the germline V gene. The CDR3 extends over 12 amino acids. The CDR3 sequence is CASRRTGGELFF. The CDR3, as DNA: TGTGCCAGCAGACGGACTGGCGGGGAGCTGTTTTTT.

V and J are TRBV11-2 and TRBJ2-2; tentative D call: TRBD1 (6 bases). The germline V gene has CDR1 SGHAT and CDR2 FQNNGV. The CDR3 loop spans 16 amino acids. Trimming removed 2 bases from V and 4 bases from J, with 14 bases in between. The CDR3 nucleotides are TGTGCCAGCAGCTTAACAGCTTACAGGGTCACCGGGGAGCTGTTTTTT. Translation: CASSLTAYRVTGELFF.

The genes are TRBV6-6 and TRBJ2-5, with 12 bases fitting TRBD1. This CDR3 is built from 16 residues. The germline V gene encodes CDR1 MNHNY and CDR2 SVGAGI (reference sequence). With 0 bases clipped from V and 3 bases from J, the junction kept 2 bases outside the gene matches. CDR3 sequence: CASSYSGTGGEETQYF. CDR3 coding DNA: TGTGCCAGCAGTTACTCCGGGACAGGGGGCGAAGAGACCCAGTACTTC.

The V gene is TRBV4-1, the J gene TRBJ2-2, with a possible D match to TRBD2 (5 bases). The CDR3 has 14 amino acids. V lost 0 bases to trimming and J lost 5 bases, with 7 bases between them. From germline, CDR1 is MGHRA and CDR2 YSYEKL. The CDR3 DNA follows: TGCGCCAGCAGCCAAGAGGGAGTAACCGGGGAGCTGTTTTTT. Residues: CASSQEGVTGELFF.

This CDR3 reads CASSPTFFAGSSLGPAYF. The CDR3, as DNA: TGTGCCAGCAGCCCCACCTTTTTTGCAGGCTCATCTCTCGGCCCCGCGTACTTC. The V gene is TRBV13, the J gene TRBJ2-7; D remains unclear. Germline-derived CDR1 and CDR2 are PRHDT and FYEKMQ (reference sequence). The V end was cut by 5 bases, the J end by 12 bases, with 35 bases between. The CDR3 totals 18 residues.

CDR3 in amino acids: CASSFLAYSGANVLTF. The CDR3 DNA is TGTGCCAGCAGCTTTCTAGCTTACTCTGGGGCCAACGTCCTGACTTTC. The J gene is TRBJ2-6, the V gene TRBV7-2; a possible D gene is TRBD2 (5 bases). The CDR3 consists of 16 residues. V lost 3 bases and J 0 bases, leaving 9 bases between the germline ends. Germline V gene sequence: CDR1 SGHTA, CDR2 FQGNSA.

The V call is TRBV11-3, the J call TRBJ1-1, with 9 bases lining up with TRBD1. V was clipped by 6 bases and J by 1 base; unmatched bases: 3. Germline V lookup: CDR1 SGHNT, CDR2 YENEEA. CDR3 length equals 14 residues. CDR3 bases: TGTGCCAGCAGAAAGACAGGGGGGAACACTGAAGCTTTCTTT. It translates to CASRKTGGNTEAFF.

The J gene is TRBJ1-2, the V gene TRBV21-1; TRBD1 reflects the table's D call only, with no check against the DNA. TRBV21-1 is labeled a pseudogene. The CDR3 sequence is 12 residues long. CDR3 region: CASRDSFYGYTF. The CDR3 nucleotides read TGTGCCAGTCGGGACAGTTTTTATGGCTACACCTTC.

V usage is TRBV11-2 and J usage is TRBJ2-1; 11 bases match TRBD2. This CDR3 is 18 amino acids long. CDR1 is SGHAT, CDR2 FQNNGV, per germline. V lost 5 bases to trimming and J lost 8 bases; unmatched junction nucleotides: 17. The CDR3 here is CASSRGGPSGRTFDEQFF. CDR3 in DNA: TGTGCCAGCAGCCGAGGGGGACCTAGCGGGAGGACCTTCGATGAGCAGTTCTTC. The full variable domain, with the rest looked up from reference TRBV11-2 and TRBJ2-1, is EAGVAQSPRYKIIEKRQSVAFWCNPISGHATLYWYQQILGQGPKLLIQFQNNGVVDDSQLPKDRFSAERLKGVDSTLKIQPAKLEDSAVYLCASSRGGPSGRTFDEQFFGPGTRLTVL.

The rearrangement links TRBV30 to TRBJ1-6, with a possible D match to TRBD1 (5 bases). Trimming left V 2 bases short and J 10 bases short, with 15 bases between. CDR3 size: 14 residues. The V gene's germline CDR1 is GTSNPN and CDR2 SVGIG (reference sequence). CDR3 bases: TGTGCCTGGAGTCCGACTCGGGGGGACTCACCCCTCCACTTT. Protein sequence: CAWSPTRGDSPLHF.

The V call is TRBV25-1, the J call TRBJ2-6, with D possibly matching TRBD1 (6 bases). Germline values: CDR1 MGHDK, CDR2 SYGVNS. With 8 bases removed from V and 0 bases from J, the gap between germline ends came to 11 bases. The CDR3 runs 15 residues. The CDR3 protein is CASSRDISGANVLTF. As DNA, the CDR3 is TGTGCCAGCTCTAGGGACATCTCTGGGGCCAACGTCCTGACTTTC.

This rearrangement joins TRBV5-8 to TRBJ2-1; perhaps TRBD2 as D (6 bases). CDR3 length equals 15 residues. V lost 0 bases to trimming and J lost 1 base, with 8 bases between them. Germline CDR1 and CDR2: SGHTS and YDEGEE. CDR3 coding DNA: TGTGCCAGCAGCTTGGGACTAGTATCCTACAATGAGCAGTTCTTC. It translates to CASSLGLVSYNEQFF. The full variable domain, in which reference TRBV5-8 and TRBJ2-1 provide the parts outside the CDR3, is EAGVTQSPTHLIKTRGQQATLRCSPISGHTSVYWYQQALGLGLQFLLWYDEGEERNRGNFPPRFSGRQFPNYSSELNVNALELEDSALYLCASSLGLVSYNEQFFGPGTRLTVL.

The V call is TRBV10-3, the J call TRBJ1-5; the D gene is possibly TRBD1 (5 bases). Trimming took 8 bases from V and 3 from J, leaving 8 bases between them. The CDR3 is made up of 12 amino acids. CDR1 is ENHRY and CDR2 is SYGVKD in the germline V gene. CDR3 residues: CAIGQANQPQHF. DNA of the CDR3: TGTGCCATCGGACAAGCCAATCAGCCCCAGCATTTT.

This clone was recorded only once. The chain links TRBV10-3 to TRBJ2-7; 14 bases match TRBD2. CDR3 size: 14 residues. Germline-derived CDR1 and CDR2 are ENHRY and SYGVKD. The trim removed 7 bases at V and 4 bases at J, leaving 3 bases unmatched. The CDR3 sequence: CAIMGTSGSYEQYF. CDR3 in DNA: TGTGCCATCATGGGGACTAGCGGGAGTTACGAGCAGTACTTC.

This chain connects TRBV19 to TRBJ2-1; TRBD2 agrees at 9 bases. After removal of 5 bases from V and 3 bases from J, the junction contained 5 bases not matched to a gene. The germline CDR1 and CDR2 sequences are LNHDA and SQIVND (reference sequence). The CDR3 has 15 amino acids. The CDR3 nucleotides are TGTGCCAGTAGTGCAAGCGGGAGGAACTACAATGAGCAGTTCTTC. Its protein is CASSASGRNYNEQFF.

The chain uses TRBV2 and TRBJ1-5; tentative D call: TRBD1 (6 bases). Trimming removed 6 bases from V and 0 bases from J, with 12 bases in between. Germline CDR1 SNHLY, CDR2 FYNNEI. The CDR3 length is 15 residues. CDR3 region: CASRDSTFSNQPQHF. CDR3 DNA: TGTGCCAGCAGGGACAGCACTTTTAGCAATCAGCCCCAGCATTTT. The full variable domain, completed using reference TRBV2 and TRBJ1-5, is EPEVTQTPSHQVTQMGQEVILRCVPISNHLYFYWYRQILGQKVEFLVSFYNNEISEKSEIFDDQFSVERPDGSNFTLKIRSTKLEDSAMYFCASRDSTFSNQPQHFGDGTRLSIL.

The chain combines TRBV5-1 with TRBJ2-1, with TRBD2 as a possible D gene (6 bases). Trimming cost V 4 bases and J 4 bases, with 12 bases left between them. The CDR3 sequence is 14 residues long. Germline assignment: CDR1 SGHRS and CDR2 YFSETQ. DNA for the CDR3: TGCGCCAGCAGCCCTGGAGGGCCTTACAATGAGCAGTTCTTC. Translation gives CASSPGGPYNEQFF.